The entry that follows covers one TCR beta chain sequence. This sample stems from a study of blood T cell repertoires in COVID-19. In the study overall: Some COVID-19 samples were acute and others convalescent; all came from the United States, Italy and Spain. From T cells, B-cell-depleted T cells, or PBMCs came the material, which was cDNA or gDNA.

Membership in each cohort depended on participant-reported clinical history. The authors' processing: Amplification from reference gene primers served as the basis for estimated nucleated cell counts. Assay used: immunoSEQ multiplex PCR; TCRdb lists only in-frame clones, some missing. V and J calls and clone size are those listed in that table; D and trimming were worked out from the DNA. This table holds 250,000 to 300,000 clones, roughly 80% found once. The receptor was isolated from a man aged 40-55 years who had been exposed to COVID-19. What was sequenced was PBMCs or T cells enriched from blood (not recorded which).

Here the CDR3 reads CAISVDGVTIDTQYF. The CDR3 region has the DNA TGTGCCATCAGTGTCGACGGGGTAACGATAGATACGCAGTATTTT. The chain has TRBV10-3 and TRBJ2-3; perhaps TRBD2 as D (5 bases). Trimming removed 4 bases at V and 5 bases at J, with 16 bases between. Germline V gene lookup returns CDR1 ENHRY and CDR2 SYGVKD. The CDR3 is made up of 15 amino acids.